A single sample is the source of the 22 T cell receptor beta chains below, sequenced in a study of OX40 agonist ivuxolimab in advanced cancers. This table comes from immunoSEQ multiplex PCR, and its TCRdb copy is limited to in-frame clones, with some not included. The profile shows 55,000 or so clones, 86% of them singletons. The specimen comprised CD4+ or CD8+ T cells sorted from blood, sampled in a trial of the OX40 agonist ivuxolimab. These receptors were obtained from an adult with an advanced solid tumor such as melanoma, head and neck, liver or kidney cancer.

Concerning this clone itself: This could be a read error, since a much larger clone is one nucleotide away. The chain uses TRBV5-1 and TRBJ1-1; D unresolved. V was pared by 2 bases and J by 1 base, with 6 bases between. The germline CDR1 and CDR2 sequences are SGHRS and YFSETQ. The CDR3 covers 13 residues. The DNA of the CDR3 is TGCGCCAGCAGCTTTGGTGGGAACACTGAAGCTTTCTTT. Protein sequence: CASSFGGNTEAFF.

The V call is TRBV10-3, the J call TRBJ2-3; D is perhaps TRBD2 (5 bases). The CDR3 is 13 residues long. The germline V gene has CDR1 ENHRY and CDR2 SYGVKD. Trimming left V 2 bases short and J 4 bases short, with 7 bases between. DNA of the CDR3: TGTGCCATCAGTGAGGGCGGGTCAGATACGCAGTATTTT. This encodes CAISEGGSDTQYF.

This chain uses TRBV7-7 with TRBJ2-6; D may be TRBD2 (5 bases). This CDR3 region has 14 residues. Looked up from germline, CDR1 is SSHAT and CDR2 is FNYEAQ (reference sequence). V was clipped by 4 bases and J by 12 bases, with 16 bases between them. The DNA for the CDR3 is TGTGCCAGCAGCTCCCAGAACAGTGGAGGCGTCCTGACTTTC. It codes for CASSSQNSGGVLTF.

The rearrangement joins TRBV14 to TRBJ1-6; D is uncertain. CDR1 is SGHDN, CDR2 FVKESK, per germline. This CDR3 has 17 amino acids. Trimming left V 2 bases short and J 0 bases short, with 11 bases between. The DNA of the CDR3 is TGTGCCAGCAGCCAATTCAACAGTCGCTCCTATAATTCACCCCTCCACTTT. Translating gives CASSQFNSRSYNSPLHF.

This chain connects TRBV7-9 to TRBJ2-7, with 8 bases lining up with TRBD1. After removal of 5 bases from V and 1 base from J, the junction contained 7 bases not matched to a gene. The CDR3 totals 15 residues. Germline V lookup: CDR1 SEHNR, CDR2 FQNEAQ (reference sequence). The CDR3 DNA is TGTGCCAGCAGCGGGCGGGACAGGTTGTCCTACGAGCAGTACTTC. Its protein is CASSGRDRLSYEQYF.

This rearrangement joins TRBV27 to TRBJ2-7, with 7 bases fitting TRBD1. Per germline, CDR1 MNHEY and CDR2 SMNVEV (reference sequence). CDR3 size: 13 residues. V gave up 5 bases and J gave up 3 bases; unmatched junction bases: 4. The CDR3 DNA follows: TGTGCCAGCAGTCCGGACAGGTTCTACGAGCAGTACTTC. Translating gives CASSPDRFYEQYF.

The J gene is TRBJ1-4, the V gene TRBV4-2; no firm D call. Between the trimmed V and J ends, which lost 6 bases and 3 bases, there was a span of 17 bases. The germline V gene has CDR1 LGHNA and CDR2 YNFKEQ. This CDR3 is 16 amino acids long. The CDR3 here is CASRPQIPPSNEKLFF. The CDR3 DNA reads as TGTGCCAGCAGACCGCAAATCCCACCTTCTAATGAAAAACTGTTTTTT.

J is TRBJ1-2 and V is TRBV6-1; no clear D gene. Germline V lookup: CDR1 MNHNS, CDR2 SASEGT. The length of the CDR3 is 15 residues. Trimming stripped 1 base from V and 0 bases from J, with 9 bases between. CDR3 protein: CASSEGGRSNYGYTF. CDR3 bases: TGTGCCAGCAGTGAAGGAGGAAGGTCTAACTATGGCTACACCTTC.

CDR3: CASTLTLYNEQFF. In DNA form, the CDR3 reads TGTGCCAGTACCCTAACCCTGTACAATGAGCAGTTCTTC. The J gene is TRBJ2-1, the V gene TRBV19, with no clear D. Looked up from germline, CDR1 is LNHDA and CDR2 is SQIVND (reference sequence). V lost 7 bases and J lost 4, with 11 bases in between. The CDR3 extends over 13 amino acids.

The rearrangement joins TRBV19 to TRBJ1-1; 8 positions match TRBD1. Trimming cost V 5 bases and J 10 bases; bases outside gene matches: 12. The CDR3 contains 14 residues. Germline V gene sequence: CDR1 LNHDA, CDR2 SQIVND (reference sequence). The CDR3 reads CASSPSHRQGLAFF. DNA for the CDR3: TGTGCCAGTAGTCCTTCCCACCGACAGGGGTTAGCTTTCTTT.

V usage is TRBV5-1 and J usage is TRBJ1-1, with D possibly matching TRBD1 (5 bases). Germline CDR1 SGHRS, CDR2 YFSETQ. The CDR3 has 14 amino acids. V shed 2 bases and J shed 4 bases, with 12 bases lying between them. CDR3 sequence (DNA): TGCGCCAGCAGCTTAGCAGGGCGCGGCACTGAAGCTTTCTTT. Translated, it gives CASSLAGRGTEAFF.

The chain uses TRBV7-2 and TRBJ2-3; D gene uncertain. Germline V gene sequence: CDR1 SGHTA, CDR2 FQGNSA. V lost 5 bases and J lost 2, with 8 bases in between. The CDR3 totals 13 residues. The CDR3 DNA sequence: TGTGCCAGCAGCCAAATCTTCACAGATACGCAGTATTTT. Its translation is CASSQIFTDTQYF.

The chain's CDR3 is CASSLQGYGNQPQHF. CDR3 bases: TGTGCCAGCAGCTTACAGGGGTACGGCAATCAGCCCCAGCATTTT. The genes are TRBV2 and TRBJ1-5; 7 bases match TRBD1. Unmatched junction bases numbered 7, after V lost 6 bases and J lost 2 bases. Germline-derived CDR1 and CDR2 are SNHLY and FYNNEI. The CDR3 length is 15 residues.

This clone was observed a few times. The rearrangement links TRBV29-1 to TRBJ1-2, with TRBD1 identical over 7 bases. V gave up 1 base and J gave up 5 bases; unmatched junction bases: 4. Germline V CDR1 and CDR2: SQVTM, ANQGSEA. The CDR3 runs to 13 residues. CDR3 sequence: CSVEGGGEYGYTF. The CDR3 DNA reads as TGCAGCGTTGAAGGAGGGGGCGAATATGGCTACACCTTC. Using reference TRBV29-1 and TRBJ1-2 for the parts outside the CDR3, the full variable domain is SAVISQKPSRDICQRGTSLTIQCQVDSQVTMMFWYRQQPGQSLTLIATANQGSEATYESGFVIDKFPISRPNLTFSTLTVSNMSPEDSSIYLCSVEGGGEYGYTFGSGTRLTVV.

This clone was found a few times. The CDR3 is CASSPYRSDNSPLHF. CDR3 in DNA: TGTGCCAGCTCACCCTACAGGTCCGATAATTCACCCCTCCACTTT. The chain carries TRBV18 and TRBJ1-6; a possible D gene is TRBD1 (5 bases). Germline lookup yields CDR1 KGHSH and CDR2 LQKENI. The CDR3 is 15 residues long. The V end was cut by 3 bases, the J end by 5 bases, with 11 bases between. Complete variable domain (other parts from reference TRBV18 and TRBJ1-6): NAGVMQNPRHLVRRRGQEARLRCSPMKGHSHVYWYRQLPEEGLKFMVYLQKENIIDESGMPKERFSAEFPKEGPSILRIQQVVRGDSAAYFCASSPYRSDNSPLHFGNGTRLTVT.

The chain joins TRBV10-1 to TRBJ1-1; TRBD1 matches 9 bases. The CDR3 consists of 13 residues. Germline CDR1 WNHNN, CDR2 SYGVQD (reference sequence). Trimming at V came to 6 bases and at J to 5 bases, leaving 4 bases not matched to a gene. In DNA, the CDR3 is TGCGCCAGCAGCCGGGACAGGGTGACTGAAGCTTTCTTT. It translates to CASSRDRVTEAFF.

The CDR3 region is CSVEATGVGQETQYF. In nucleotides, the CDR3 is TGCAGCGTTGAAGCTACAGGGGTAGGGCAAGAGACCCAGTACTTC. The chain recombines TRBV29-1 with TRBJ2-5, with TRBD1 matching over 7 bases. The CDR3 sequence is 15 residues long. Germline values: CDR1 SQVTM, CDR2 ANQGSEA. The ends lost 1 base at V and 2 bases at J; junction bases unmatched: 7.

V and J are TRBV6-6 and TRBJ1-2, with D uncertain. This CDR3 has 13 residues. V lost 8 bases to trimming and J lost 0 bases, with 10 bases between them. Germline V lookup: CDR1 MNHNY, CDR2 SVGAGI (reference sequence). The CDR3 DNA follows: TGTGCCAGCTCCCCGCAGGCTAACTATGGCTACACCTTC. Its protein is CASSPQANYGYTF.

The V call is TRBV30, the J call TRBJ1-4; D might be TRBD1 (5 bases). V lost 3 bases and J lost 0, with 11 bases in between. CDR1 GTSNPN and CDR2 SVGIG come from the germline V gene (reference sequence). CDR3 length: 15 residues. The CDR3 sequence: CAWSVQATTNEKLFF. DNA of the CDR3: TGTGCCTGGAGCGTACAGGCCACAACTAATGAAAAACTGTTTTTT.

The CDR3 coding sequence is TGCAGTGCTCCGGGTGGAGGCCGTCAGTTCTTC. This gives the protein CSAPGGGRQFF. The V call is TRBV20-1, the J call TRBJ2-1; possibly TRBD2 for D (5 bases). The CDR3 sequence is 11 residues long. Deletions cut 5 bases from V and 13 bases from J, with 15 bases between. Germline-derived CDR1 and CDR2 are DFQATT and SNEGSKA (reference sequence).

This sequence joins TRBV9 and TRBJ1-2; D gene unclear. Germline V CDR1 and CDR2: SGDLS, YYNGEE. V lost 0 bases, J lost 4 bases, and 16 bases lay in between. This CDR3 comprises 16 residues. The CDR3 region has the DNA TGTGCCAGCAGCGTAGACAGCGTGGGCGTGCGCTATGGCTACACCTTC. Amino acid sequence: CASSVDSVGVRYGYTF.

The chain uses TRBV6-5 and TRBJ1-1, with no clear D. Germline CDR1 MNHEY, CDR2 SVGAGI. With 7 bases removed from V and 6 bases from J, the gap between germline ends came to 12 bases. CDR3 length: 12 amino acids. CDR3 loop: CASITDWSEAFF. For the CDR3, the DNA is TGTGCCAGCATTACCGACTGGTCTGAAGCTTTCTTT.